In its sample, the clone carrying this TCR beta chain was seen a few times. Its target is not known. After removal of 4 bases from V and 9 bases from J, the junction contained 15 bases not matched to a gene. Germline V gene lookup returns CDR1 SGHKS and CDR2 YYEKEE (reference sequence). The CDR3 loop spans 17 amino acids. The data were taken from a study of cytomegalovirus exposure and HLA in healthy donors. On the study more broadly: Out of 398 genotyped donors, 81% belonged to the Caucasian-associated ancestry cluster.

The PCR made use of 60 Vbeta and 13 Jbeta primers. The table came from immunoSEQ multiplex PCR; TCRdb's copy has only in-frame clones and leaves some out. The sample has under 250,000 clones; roughly 80% are singletons. Study outcomes and limitations: Cytomegalovirus association was assigned to approximately 180 TCR beta chains. In an earlier analysis, productive rearrangement rates for most beta V segments clustered near 87% or 30%. In a later analysis, about 17,000 TCR beta sequences were associated with HLA alleles at 0.05 false discovery rate.

The chain has TRBV5-5 and TRBJ2-1; TRBD2 matches 11 bases. The sequencing input was PBMCs. The sequence derives from a man between 40 and 49 years old in good health and CMV-seropositive. In DNA form, the CDR3 reads TGTGCCAGCAGCACGGGGACTAGCGGCCCTAAGGAGATTGAGCAGTTCTTC. Protein product: CASSTGTSGPKEIEQFF.